These T cell receptor beta chains were read from a single sample in a study of CD8 T cells in ankylosing spondylitis. Each CDR3 protein is one row after TCRdb ran MiXCR on the 5' RACE reads. Of fewer than 250,000 distinct CDR3 sequences listed, about 10% are singletons. Sample: blood, either unsorted or a sorted T cell fraction (not recorded which). These receptors all stem from a male donor with ankylosing spondylitis or in good health (not recorded which). The CDR3 runs from the conserved cysteine through the conserved F or W. A D gene is named only where the DNA matches it firmly. Rows may omit the clone size; those that give it use once, few, many or a size class.

20 | TRBJ2-3 | - | many | TRBV7-8 | CASSSRWVAPRLETTDTQYF | TGTGCCAGCAGCAGTCGATGGGTTGCGCCGAGGTTGGAGACCACAGATACGCAGTATTTT
12 | TRBJ1-2 | - | many | TRBV24-1 | CATSNDLYGYTF | TGTGCCACCAGTAACGACCTCTATGGCTACACCTTC
16 | TRBJ2-7 | TRBD1 | - | TRBV28 | CASSFPPGTAPYEQYF | TGTGCCAGCAGTTTCCCACCAGGGACAGCGCCCTACGAGCAGTACTTC
14 | TRBJ1-1 | - | many | TRBV12-3/TRBV12-4 | CASSLPGMGTEAFF | TGTGCCAGCAGTTTACCCGGGATGGGCACTGAAGCTTTCTTT
13 | TRBJ2-5 | - | - | TRBV3-1 | CASSQVGQETQYF | TGTGCCAGCAGCCAAGTGGGACAAGAGACCCAGTACTTC
18 | TRBJ2-1 | TRBD2 | - | TRBV28 | CASSFPGLAGGRYNEQFF | TGTGCCAGCAGTTTTCCGGGACTAGCGGGGGGGCGCTACAATGAGCAGTTCTTC
14 | TRBJ1-6 | TRBD1 | - | TRBV12-3/TRBV12-4 | CASSYGTADSPLHF | TGTGCCAGCAGTTACGGGACAGCTGATTCACCCCTCCACTTT
14 | TRBJ2-7 | TRBD1 | few | TRBV20-1 | CSASWGTGTYEQYF | TGCAGTGCTAGTTGGGGGACAGGAACTTACGAGCAGTACTTC
13 | TRBJ2-4 | TRBD1 | many | TRBV5-6 | CASSIWDSDIQYF | TGTGCCAGCAGCATTTGGGACAGTGACATTCAGTACTTC
12 | TRBJ1-4 | - | - | TRBV20-1 | CSARDKREKLFF | TGCAGTGCTAGAGATAAGAGAGAAAAACTGTTTTTT
14 | TRBJ2-7 | TRBD2 | many | TRBV5-1 | CASSLGLADYEQYF | TGCGCCAGCAGCTTGGGTCTAGCGGACTACGAGCAGTACTTC
15 | TRBJ1-5 | - | many | TRBV27 | CASSFNPPSNQPQHF | TGTGCCAGCAGTTTCAACCCACCAAGCAATCAGCCCCAGCATTTT
15 | TRBJ1-2 | - | many | TRBV9 | CASSVGADTLNGYTF | TGTGCCAGCAGCGTAGGAGCGGACACTCTTAATGGCTACACCTTC
15 | TRBJ1-5 | TRBD1 | many | TRBV19 | CASSIAGTGRQPQHF | TGTGCCAGTAGTATAGCGGGGACAGGGCGTCAGCCCCAGCATTTT
17 | TRBJ2-3 | - | few | TRBV19 | CASSTPRTDSSTDTQYF | TGTGCCAGTAGTACCCCAAGGACAGATAGTAGCACAGATACGCAGTATTTT
15 | TRBJ1-2 | - | many | TRBV20-1 | CSARASLSSNYGYTF | TGCAGTGCTAGAGCGTCGCTGTCTTCTAACTATGGCTACACCTTC
16 | TRBJ2-5 | - | - | TRBV5-1 | CASSPRVLGHQETQYF | TGCGCCAGCAGCCCCCGCGTGCTGGGCCACCAAGAGACCCAGTACTTC
16 | TRBJ2-5 | - | many | TRBV6-5 | CASSSRPGPSLETQYF | TGTGCCAGCAGTTCCAGACCAGGACCAAGTCTAGAGACCCAGTACTTC
16 | TRBJ2-2 | TRBD1 | few | TRBV20-1 | CSATSLDRANTGELFF | TGCAGTGCTACTTCCTTGGACAGGGCCAACACCGGGGAGCTGTTTTTT
13 | TRBJ2-1 | - | - | TRBV7-2 | CASSPLAGGEQFF | TGTGCCAGCAGCCCGTTGGCCGGGGGTGAGCAGTTCTTC